Listed below are T cell receptor beta chains from one sample, sequenced in a study of post-analysis software for immune sequencing data. MiXCR, run by TCRdb on the PCR reads, gives a single entry per CDR3 protein. This table holds roughly 620,000 distinct CDR3 sequences, around 47% found once. Sequenced sample: blood. These receptors were obtained from a girl aged 10 to 17 with multiple sclerosis. Each CDR3 is given with its conserved first and last residue. A D gene is named only where the DNA matches it firmly. Clone size is shown for a subset of rows, as once, few, many or a class of expanded clone.

d_call	v_call	j_call	clone_size	cdr3_aa	cdr3_nt
-	TRBV12-3/TRBV12-4	TRBJ1-5	few	CASSLAPTGNQPQHF	TGTGCCAGCAGTTTAGCGCCGACAGGCAATCAGCCCCAGCATTTT
TRBD1	TRBV4-1	TRBJ2-1	-	CASSQPFDRGSCNEQFF	TGCGCCAGCAGCCAGCCCTTCGACAGGGGATCCTGCAATGAGCAGTTCTTC
-	TRBV11-2	TRBJ1-2	-	CASSLVGSVSGTRGYTF	TGTGCCAGCAGCTTAGTGGGATCAGTTTCGGGGACGCGTGGCTACACCTTC
-	TRBV27	TRBJ2-3	-	CASTWGKDTQYF	TGTGCCAGCACGTGGGGTAAAGATACGCAGTATTTT
TRBD1	TRBV10-3	TRBJ2-6	-	CAISEETGTAGANVLTF	TGTGCCATCAGTGAGGAGACAGGGACGGCTGGGGCCAACGTCCTGACTTTC
-	TRBV5-1	TRBJ2-1	-	CASSPPGQGWSNEQFF	TGCGCCAGCAGCCCGCCGGGCCAAGGGTGGAGCAATGAGCAGTTCTTC
TRBD2	TRBV6-5	TRBJ2-7	few	CASSSGLGSYEQYF	TGTGCCAGCAGCTCGGGACTAGGATCCTACGAGCAGTACTTC
-	TRBV14	TRBJ2-1	-	CASSPLGNTLSEQFF	TGTGCCAGCAGCCCCCTGGGGAACACTCTTTCGGAGCAGTTCTTC
-	TRBV20-1	TRBJ2-1	-	CSARAQGGARYNEQFF	TGCAGTGCTAGAGCCCAGGGGGGGGCCAGGTACAATGAGCAGTTCTTC
TRBD1	TRBV5-1	TRBJ2-7	-	CASRASTGIYEQYF	TGCGCCAGCAGGGCCTCGACAGGGATCTACGAGCAGTACTTC
TRBD2	TRBV7-6	TRBJ2-1	-	CASSSVSRLAGGRDNEQFF	TGTGCCAGCAGCTCAGTCTCCCGACTAGCGGGAGGGAGGGACAATGAGCAGTTCTTC
-	TRBV6-5	TRBJ2-7	few	CASRSPRAYEQYF	TGTGCCAGCAGGAGTCCCAGAGCCTACGAGCAGTACTTC
TRBD1	TRBV5-1	TRBJ2-3	-	CAGDYRGRRTDTQYF	TGCGCCGGAGACTACAGGGGGCGACGTACAGATACGCAGTATTTT
-	TRBV12-3/TRBV12-4	TRBJ2-1	-	CASSWSYNEQFF	TGTGCCAGCAGTTGGTCCTACAATGAGCAGTTCTTC
TRBD1	TRBV5-1	TRBJ2-1	-	CASSPGGSGTGVSNEQFF	TGCGCCAGCAGCCCAGGCGGGAGCGGGACAGGGGTATCCAATGAGCAGTTCTTC
TRBD1	TRBV24-1	TRBJ2-1	-	CATSLTGQGRRNEQFF	TGTGCCACCAGTCTGACGGGACAGGGGCGGAGGAATGAGCAGTTCTTC
-	TRBV12-3/TRBV12-4	TRBJ1-2	few	CASSGGQPMYGYTF	TGTGCCAGCAGTGGGGGGCAGCCCATGTATGGCTACACCTTC
-	TRBV10-3	TRBJ1-1	-	CAIGGGPGMNTEAFF	TGTGCCATCGGTGGAGGGCCGGGCATGAACACTGAAGCTTTCTTT
TRBD1	TRBV7-2	TRBJ2-3	-	CVSSHKSDRSTDTQYF	TGTGTCAGCAGCCATAAATCGGACAGGAGCACAGATACGCAGTATTTT
-	TRBV6-6	TRBJ2-7	many	CASSYGTYEQYF	TGTGCCAGCAGTTACGGGACCTACGAGCAGTACTTC
-	TRBV12-5	TRBJ2-1	-	CASGLKPGTRSGYNEQFF	TGTGCTAGTGGTTTGAAACCGGGGACCCGCTCCGGGTACAATGAGCAGTTCTTC
-	TRBV9	TRBJ1-2	-	CASSVGREFGYGYTF	TGTGCCAGCAGCGTAGGACGGGAGTTCGGCTATGGCTACACCTTC
TRBD1	TRBV12-3/TRBV12-4	TRBJ1-2	-	CASSRPGQAPGYTF	TGTGCCAGCAGTCGACCCGGACAGGCCCCTGGCTACACCTTC
-	TRBV7-8	TRBJ2-3	-	CASSLGFADTQYF	TGTGCCAGCAGCTTAGGGTTCGCAGATACGCAGTATTTT
TRBD2	TRBV7-9	TRBJ2-1	-	CASTPRTSEDEQFF	TGTGCCAGCACCCCTAGGACTAGCGAGGATGAGCAGTTCTTC
TRBD2	TRBV7-2	TRBJ2-3	few	CASSHPLSGGDTDTQYF	TGTGCCAGCAGCCACCCCCTTAGCGGGGGCGACACAGATACGCAGTATTTT
-	TRBV27	TRBJ2-1	-	CASSLGRVKRNEQFF	TGTGCCAGCAGTTTAGGTCGGGTCAAGAGGAATGAGCAGTTCTTC
TRBD1	TRBV5-1	TRBJ2-3	-	CASSPAPDRTKVNTQYF	TGCGCCAGCAGCCCCGCCCCGGACAGGACCAAGGTGAATACGCAGTATTTT
TRBD1	TRBV20-1	TRBJ1-2	many	CSAIKTVAGQNYGYTF	TGCAGTGCTATCAAGACCGTCGCGGGACAGAACTATGGCTACACCTTC
TRBD2	TRBV7-6	TRBJ2-7	-	CASSRSGTSDVGGEQYF	TGTGCCAGCAGCAGATCCGGGACTAGCGATGTGGGAGGCGAGCAGTACTTC
-	TRBV7-8	TRBJ2-1	-	CASSFRRTSSYNEQFF	TGTGCCAGCAGCTTCAGACGCACGAGCTCCTACAATGAGCAGTTCTTC
TRBD2	TRBV20-1	TRBJ2-3	-	CSARRLAGAYTDTQYF	TGCAGTGCTAGAAGACTAGCGGGGGCCTACACAGATACGCAGTATTTT
TRBD1	TRBV27	TRBJ2-1	-	CASSLSQGAYNEQFF	TGTGCCAGCAGTTTATCACAGGGGGCTTATAATGAGCAGTTCTTC
-	TRBV29-1	TRBJ2-5	-	CSVGLPQETQYF	TGCAGCGTTGGGTTACCCCAAGAGACCCAGTACTTC
TRBD1	TRBV7-2	TRBJ2-5	-	CASNPDRVGTQYF	TGTGCCAGCAACCCGGACAGGGTGGGGACCCAGTACTTC
TRBD1	TRBV27	TRBJ2-5	-	CASSPSVRGRIFETQYF	TGTGCCAGCAGTCCCTCGGTCAGGGGGCGGATTTTCGAGACCCAGTACTTC
TRBD2	TRBV7-8	TRBJ2-1	-	CASSLVVSGTSSYNEQFF	TGTGCCAGCAGCTTAGTGGTTAGCGGGACGAGCTCCTACAATGAGCAGTTCTTC
TRBD1	TRBV7-8	TRBJ2-4	few	CASSPRQGAGGKNIQYF	TGTGCCAGCAGCCCCCGACAGGGGGCGGGGGGCAAAAACATTCAGTACTTC
TRBD1	TRBV7-9	TRBJ1-2	few	CASSQAGHRGSGYTF	TGTGCCAGCAGCCAAGCCGGGCACAGGGGATCCGGCTACACCTTC
TRBD1	TRBV7-9	TRBJ2-1	-	CASSSHLRDRDYNEQFF	TGTGCCAGCAGCTCACACCTCCGGGACAGAGACTACAATGAGCAGTTCTTC
-	TRBV12-3/TRBV12-4	TRBJ2-1	few	CASSLALPGKNEQFF	TGTGCCAGCAGTTTAGCGCTTCCCGGGAAGAATGAGCAGTTCTTC
-	TRBV5-1	TRBJ2-2	-	CASSLNGNTGELFF	TGCGCCAGCAGCTTGAATGGGAACACCGGGGAGCTGTTTTTT
-	TRBV9	TRBJ2-5	-	CASSVAEVGETQYF	TGTGCCAGCAGCGTAGCTGAGGTTGGGGAGACCCAGTACTTC
TRBD1	TRBV13	TRBJ2-7	few	CASSLERGRGQGYKQYF	TGTGCCAGCAGCTTAGAAAGGGGTAGGGGACAGGGCTACAAGCAGTACTTC
-	TRBV29-1	TRBJ2-1	many	CSVRDTPINEQFF	TGCAGCGTACGGGACACCCCAATCAATGAGCAGTTCTTC
-	TRBV28	TRBJ1-5	few	CASSLLQGQHF	TGTGCCAGCAGTTTGTTACAGGGACAGCATTTT